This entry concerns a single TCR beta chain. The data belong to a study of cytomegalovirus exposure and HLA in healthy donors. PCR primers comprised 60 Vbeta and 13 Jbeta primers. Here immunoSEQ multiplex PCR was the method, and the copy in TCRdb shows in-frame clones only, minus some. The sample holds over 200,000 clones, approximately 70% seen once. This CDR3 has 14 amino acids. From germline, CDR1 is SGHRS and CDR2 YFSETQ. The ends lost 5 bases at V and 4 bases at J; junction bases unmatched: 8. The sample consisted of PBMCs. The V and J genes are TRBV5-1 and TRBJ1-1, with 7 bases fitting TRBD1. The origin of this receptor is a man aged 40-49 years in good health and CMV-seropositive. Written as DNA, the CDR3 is TGCGCCAGCAGGGAAAGGGGGCTGGGCACTGAAGCTTTCTTT. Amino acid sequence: CASRERGLGTEAFF.